This T cell receptor (beta chain) was identified during a study of OX40 agonist ivuxolimab in advanced cancers. Study summary: Antecedent anti-PD-1, anti-PD-L1 or anti-CTLA-4 therapy was permissible, with around 41% having received some.

In germline, CDR1 is LNHDA, CDR2 SQIVND (reference sequence). This CDR3 has 13 amino acids. J lost 1 base, V lost 4 bases, and 1 base had no gene match. The table came from immunoSEQ multiplex PCR; TCRdb's copy has only in-frame clones and leaves some out. This sample yields tens of thousands of clones, of which 80% to 90% are seen a single time; about 0.53% belongs to the top ten. The TCR sequence derives from an adult with an advanced solid tumor such as melanoma, head and neck, liver or kidney cancer. The material was CD4+ or CD8+ T cells sorted from blood, obtained in a trial of the OX40 agonist ivuxolimab. V gene TRBV19 combines with J gene TRBJ2-7; 7 nucleotides align to TRBD1. The CDR3 DNA reads TGTGCCAGTAGTAAGGGACAGTCCTACGAGCAGTACTTC. This gives the protein CASSKGQSYEQYF.